This TCR beta chain originates from a study of blood T cell repertoires in COVID-19. Study overall: Spain, Italy and the United States supplied samples that represented acute and convalescent COVID-19.

The CDR3 loop spans 14 amino acids. The ends lost 6 bases at V and 2 bases at J; junction bases unmatched: 3. Germline V lookup: CDR1 MNHEY, CDR2 SVGAGI. TCRdb's table, derived via immunoSEQ multiplex PCR, lists solely in-frame clones and lacks some. The profile covers about 400,000 clones, with 80% to 90% appearing a single time and 4% to 4.5% taken by the ten largest. As concerns this clone: This CDR3 is also generated by other DNA sequences in the sample.

Sequencing input: peripheral blood. The TCR was taken from a woman aged 25 to 39 with acute or convalescent COVID-19. The chain combines TRBV6-5 with TRBJ2-7; TRBD1 aligns across 11 bases. The CDR3 nucleotides read TGTGCCAGCAGGGGGACAGGGGGAACCTACGAGCAGTACTTC. Its translation is CASRGTGGTYEQYF.